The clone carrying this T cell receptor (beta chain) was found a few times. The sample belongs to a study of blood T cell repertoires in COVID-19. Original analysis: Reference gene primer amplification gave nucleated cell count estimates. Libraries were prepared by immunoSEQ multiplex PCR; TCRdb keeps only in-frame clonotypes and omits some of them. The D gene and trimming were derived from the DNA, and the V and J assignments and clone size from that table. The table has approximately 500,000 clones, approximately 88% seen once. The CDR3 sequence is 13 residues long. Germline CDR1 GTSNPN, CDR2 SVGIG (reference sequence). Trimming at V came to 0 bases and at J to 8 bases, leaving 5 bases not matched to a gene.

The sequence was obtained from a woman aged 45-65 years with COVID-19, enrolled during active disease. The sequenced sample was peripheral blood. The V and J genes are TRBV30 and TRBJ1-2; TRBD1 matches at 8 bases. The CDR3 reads CAWSVYTGGGYTF. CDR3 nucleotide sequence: TGTGCCTGGAGTGTATATACAGGGGGAGGCTACACCTTC.